A selection of T cell receptor beta chains follows, all from one sample in a study of cytomegalovirus exposure and HLA in healthy donors. The table came from immunoSEQ multiplex PCR; TCRdb's copy has only in-frame clones and leaves some out. The table includes 65,000 to 95,000 clones, 65% to 85% detected once. Sequencing was performed on PBMCs. Every receptor here comes from an older man in good health and CMV-seronegative. Both conserved end residues are part of each CDR3. D genes are given only for firm matches. A clone size is listed for some rows: how often the clone was seen (once, few, many), or a class if it is expanded.

v_gene: TRBV7-9
j_gene: TRBJ1-4
d_gene: .
len: 14
abundance: .
CDR3aa: CSSSLRRENEKLFF
CDR3nt: TGTTCCAGCAGCTTACGCAGGGAAAATGAAAAACTGTTTTTT

v_gene: TRBV6-5
j_gene: TRBJ1-1
d_gene: .
len: 14
abundance: .
CDR3aa: CASSYSGAHTEAFF
CDR3nt: TGTGCCAGCAGTTACTCTGGGGCACACACTGAAGCTTTCTTT

v_gene: TRBV6-1
j_gene: TRBJ2-6
d_gene: .
len: 8
abundance: .
CDR3aa: CASSRSFF
CDR3nt: TGTGCCAGCAGTCGTTCGTTTTTT

v_gene: TRBV19
j_gene: TRBJ2-1
d_gene: TRBD2
len: 16
abundance: .
CDR3aa: CASSIGGRASYNEQFF
CDR3nt: TGTGCCAGTAGTATAGGCGGGAGGGCCTCCTACAATGAGCAGTTCTTC

v_gene: TRBV27
j_gene: TRBJ2-7
d_gene: TRBD1
len: 12
abundance: few
CDR3aa: CASRDRYYEQYF
CDR3nt: TGTGCCTCCCGGGACAGGTACTACGAGCAGTACTTC

v_gene: TRBV5-1
j_gene: TRBJ2-7
d_gene: .
len: 17
abundance: once
CDR3aa: CASSLEARGASSYERYF
CDR3nt: TGCGCCAGCAGCTTAGAGGCGCGGGGCGCGAGCTCCTACGAGCGGTACTTC

v_gene: TRBV9
j_gene: TRBJ2-5
d_gene: .
len: 14
abundance: .
CDR3aa: CASSVGAGRETQYF
CDR3nt: TGTGCCAGCAGCGTAGGGGCAGGAAGAGAGACCCAGTACTTC

v_gene: TRBV6-1
j_gene: TRBJ1-2
d_gene: TRBD1
len: 14
abundance: few
CDR3aa: CASSRDRSGYGYTF
CDR3nt: TGTGCCAGCAGCCGGGACAGGTCGGGCTATGGCTACACCTTC

v_gene: TRBV7-2
j_gene: TRBJ1-6
d_gene: .
len: 17
abundance: .
CDR3aa: CASSSQWGQGNNSPLHF
CDR3nt: TGTGCCAGCAGCTCTCAATGGGGTCAGGGCAACAATTCACCCCTCCACTTT

v_gene: TRBV19
j_gene: TRBJ1-2
d_gene: .
len: 16
abundance: .
CDR3aa: CASSPGPGRANYGYTF
CDR3nt: TGTGCCAGTAGTCCAGGCCCCGGCAGGGCCAACTATGGCTACACCTTC

v_gene: TRBV2
j_gene: TRBJ2-7
d_gene: .
len: 12
abundance: .
CDR3aa: CASKRTYGEQYF
CDR3nt: TGTGCCAGCAAGAGGACATACGGGGAGCAGTACTTC

v_gene: TRBV19
j_gene: TRBJ1-2
d_gene: .
len: 13
abundance: .
CDR3aa: CASSVTAAYGYTF
CDR3nt: TGTGCCAGTAGTGTCACAGCGGCCTATGGCTACACCTTC

v_gene: TRBV18
j_gene: TRBJ2-3
d_gene: TRBD2
len: 16
abundance: .
CDR3aa: CASSSSSGGITDTQYF
CDR3nt: TGTGCCAGCTCATCGTCTAGCGGGGGGATCACAGATACGCAGTATTTT

v_gene: TRBV9
j_gene: TRBJ2-1
d_gene: TRBD2
len: 15
abundance: .
CDR3aa: CASSLGLVGSNEQFF
CDR3nt: TGTGCCAGCAGCCTTGGACTAGTCGGGTCCAATGAGCAGTTCTTC

v_gene: TRBV29-1
j_gene: TRBJ1-2
d_gene: TRBD1
len: 11
abundance: .
CDR3aa: CSAGDSYGYTF
CDR3nt: TGCAGCGCCGGGGACAGCTATGGCTACACCTTC